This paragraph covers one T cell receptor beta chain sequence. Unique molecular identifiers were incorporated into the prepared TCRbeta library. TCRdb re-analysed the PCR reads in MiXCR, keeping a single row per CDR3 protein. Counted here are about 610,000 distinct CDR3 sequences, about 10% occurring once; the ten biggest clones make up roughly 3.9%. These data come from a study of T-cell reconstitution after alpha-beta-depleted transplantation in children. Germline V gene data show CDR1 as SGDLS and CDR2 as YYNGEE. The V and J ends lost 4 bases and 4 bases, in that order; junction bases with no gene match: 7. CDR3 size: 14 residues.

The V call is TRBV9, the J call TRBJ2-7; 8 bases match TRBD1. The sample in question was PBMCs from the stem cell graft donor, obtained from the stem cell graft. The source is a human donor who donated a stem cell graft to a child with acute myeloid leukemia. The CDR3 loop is CASSPGGQEYEQYF. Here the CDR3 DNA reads TGTGCCAGCAGCCCAGGGGGACAGGAATACGAGCAGTACTTC.